The 25 T cell receptor beta chains below all came from one sample that was sequenced in a study of CD8 T cells in ankylosing spondylitis. Each CDR3 protein gets one entry after TCRdb re-called the 5' RACE reads with MiXCR. The repertoire holds about 160,000 distinct CDR3 sequences, 40% to 50% seen once, with roughly 15% in the top ten. The source material was synovial fluid, either unsorted or a sorted T cell fraction (not recorded which). These receptors originate from a male donor with ankylosing spondylitis.

The rearrangement links TRBV28 to TRBJ2-7; D might be TRBD1 (5 bases). Germline CDR1 is MDHEN and CDR2 is SYDVKM. The CDR3 sequence is 16 residues long. Trimming left V 5 bases short and J 4 bases short, with 21 bases between. CDR3 in DNA: TGTGCCAGCAGTCCCAATCGGGTGGCAGGGCTATACGAGCAGTACTTC. Protein sequence: CASSPNRVAGLYEQYF.

This clonotype has only a few counts. The CDR3: CATSDFPSGGADTDTQYF. CDR3 sequence (DNA): TGTGCCACCAGTGATTTCCCCTCTGGCGGGGCTGACACAGATACGCAGTATTTT. V gene TRBV24-1 combines with J gene TRBJ2-3; TRBD2 is a possible D gene (6 bases). V lost 1 base and J lost 2, with 18 bases in between. CDR3 length equals 18 residues. Germline CDR1 and CDR2: KGHDR and SFDVKD.

This clonotype has only one observation. The chain combines TRBV10-3 with TRBJ2-7; D gene unclear. Germline V gene sequence: CDR1 ENHRY, CDR2 SYGVKD. Trimming left V 3 bases short and J 7 bases short, with 13 bases between. CDR3 length: 13 residues. This chain's CDR3 is CAISEWQDGEQYF. The CDR3 nucleotides are TGTGCCATCAGTGAATGGCAGGACGGTGAGCAGTACTTC.

This clonotype was counted a single time. The DNA for the CDR3 is TGTGCCAGCAGTTATTTGGGACCTTCTACTGAAGCTTTCTTT. Protein product: CASSYLGPSTEAFF. The chain joins TRBV6-2 or TRBV6-3 to TRBJ1-1; a possible D gene is TRBD1 (5 bases). The V end lost 3 bases, the J end lost 5 bases, and 13 bases lay between the germline ends. Per germline, CDR1 MNHEY and CDR2 SVGEGT. The CDR3 covers 14 residues.

The CDR3 nucleotides read TGCGCCAGCAGCCAATCCGGGCCCCCGGCCGCCGGGGAGCTGTTTTTT. Residues: CASSQSGPPAAGELFF. The chain joins TRBV4-1 to TRBJ2-2; D gene uncertain. The CDR3 totals 16 residues. The V gene's germline CDR1 is MGHRA and CDR2 YSYEKL. The germline V and J ends were trimmed by 2 bases and 6 bases, with 16 bases remaining between them.

This rearrangement joins TRBV7-6 to TRBJ2-6; 9 bases fit TRBD1. With 5 bases clipped from V and 0 bases from J, the junction kept 11 bases outside the gene matches. The CDR3 contains 19 residues. In germline, CDR1 is SGHVS, CDR2 FNYEAQ. In DNA form, the CDR3 reads TGTGCCAGCAGCCCCTTCCGGGACAGGGCCCTCTCTGGGGCCAACGTCCTGACTTTC. This gives the protein CASSPFRDRALSGANVLTF.

There are a few counts of this clonotype. The chain combines TRBV7-9 with TRBJ1-1, with TRBD1 matching over 7 bases. Trimming cost V 3 bases and J 5 bases; bases outside gene matches: 6. The CDR3 sequence is 14 residues long. The germline gives CDR1 SEHNR, CDR2 FQNEAQ (reference sequence). The chain's CDR3 is CASSLSFRGTEAFF. The CDR3 nucleotides are TGTGCCAGCAGCTTGTCGTTCAGGGGGACTGAAGCTTTCTTT.

This clonotype was counted a few times. V is TRBV12-3 or TRBV12-4 and J is TRBJ1-3; perhaps TRBD1 as D (6 bases). This CDR3 is 15 amino acids long. V was cut by 7 bases and J by 0 bases, with 13 bases left in between. In nucleotides, the CDR3 is TGTGCCAGCAACCCGACAGGCCTCTCTGGAAACACCATATATTTT. It is translated as CASNPTGLSGNTIYF.

This clonotype was recorded a few times. J is TRBJ2-1 and V is TRBV4-1; D unresolved. CDR1 MGHRA and CDR2 YSYEKL come from the germline V gene. The CDR3 totals 14 residues. Trimming stripped 0 bases from V and 12 bases from J, with 15 bases between. The CDR3 DNA reads as TGCGCCAGCAGCCAAGATTGGAACCTCTGGGCGCAGTTCTTC. This translates into CASSQDWNLWAQFF.

V usage is TRBV27 and J usage is TRBJ2-5; D is perhaps TRBD2 (5 bases). The germline gives CDR1 MNHEY, CDR2 SMNVEV (reference sequence). The CDR3 loop spans 18 amino acids. The V end was cut by 1 base, the J end by 2 bases, with 20 bases between. CDR3 amino acids: CASSLYPVRVLGQETQYF. CDR3 DNA sequence: TGTGCCAGCAGTTTATACCCCGTGAGGGTCTTGGGTCAAGAGACCCAGTACTTC.

This chain joins TRBV11-3 and TRBJ2-1; possible D gene TRBD2, 7 bases. Germline CDR1 reads SGHNT; CDR2 reads YENEEA. Trimming stripped 5 bases from V and 9 bases from J, with 20 bases between. The CDR3 has 15 amino acids. The CDR3, as DNA: TGTGCCAGCAGCCGAGGGGGGGGCCTGGAAGTTGAGCAGTTCTTC. Amino acids: CASSRGGGLEVEQFF.

The DNA for the CDR3 is TGTGCCAGCAGCCAGGACCTAGCGGGGGCCAGGGAGACCCAGTACTTC. Encoded protein: CASSQDLAGARETQYF. The chain links TRBV14 to TRBJ2-5; 10 positions agree with TRBD2. Germline CDR1 is SGHDN and CDR2 is FVKESK. The length of the CDR3 is 16 residues. V gave up 3 bases and J gave up 5 bases; unmatched junction bases: 9. Together with reference TRBV14 and TRBJ2-5, the CDR3 gives the full variable domain: EAGVTQFPSHSVIEKGQTVTLRCDPISGHDNLYWYRRVMGKEIKFLLHFVKESKQDESGMPNNRFLAERTGGTYSTLKVQPAELEDSGVYFCASSQDLAGARETQYFGPGTRLLVL.

The gene calls are TRBV4-1 and TRBJ2-2; maybe TRBD2 (6 bases). Trimming left V 2 bases short and J 6 bases short, with 7 bases between. Germline-derived CDR1 and CDR2 are MGHRA and YSYEKL. The CDR3 sequence is 13 residues long. CDR3 in DNA: TGCGCCAGCAGCCAACGCGGGGCCGGGGAGCTGTTTTTT. This codes for CASSQRGAGELFF.

The chain couples TRBV29-1 to TRBJ2-1, with 14 positions matching TRBD2. Germline-derived CDR1 and CDR2 are SQVTM and ANQGSEA. This CDR3 is 15 amino acids long. V gave up 6 bases and J gave up 8 bases; unmatched junction bases: 9. CDR3 in amino acids: CSVVGTSGSVYEQFF. The CDR3 DNA sequence: TGCAGCGTGGTAGGGACTAGCGGGAGTGTTTATGAGCAGTTCTTC.

This clonotype was seen a handful of times. The chain employs TRBV12-3 or TRBV12-4 and TRBJ2-5, with D possibly called TRBD1 or TRBD2 (5 bases each). This CDR3 has 14 amino acids. Trimming removed 7 bases from V and 5 bases from J, with 17 bases in between. CDR3: CASTFGRDVETQYF. DNA for the CDR3: TGTGCCAGCACCTTCGGACGGGACGTGGAGACCCAGTACTTC.

This clonotype was seen more than once but under ten times. The chain recombines TRBV4-1 with TRBJ2-7, with 13 bases aligning to TRBD2. The CDR3 covers 15 residues. Per germline, CDR1 MGHRA and CDR2 YSYEKL. V gave up 4 bases and J gave up 6 bases; unmatched junction bases: 6. Here the CDR3 reads CASSRRLAGGSEQYF. In DNA form, the CDR3 reads TGCGCCAGCAGCCGGAGACTAGCGGGAGGTAGCGAGCAGTACTTC.

This clonotype came up a few times. V and J are TRBV27 and TRBJ2-1, with D perhaps TRBD1 or TRBD2 (5 bases each). With 5 bases removed from V and 7 bases from J, the gap between germline ends came to 24 bases. This CDR3 spans 17 amino acids. Germline assignment: CDR1 MNHEY and CDR2 SMNVEV (reference sequence). The CDR3 is CASSLITGTPPGNEQFF. The CDR3 coding sequence is TGTGCCAGCAGTCTCATCACCGGGACCCCCCCGGGGAATGAGCAGTTCTTC.

The chain uses TRBV28 and TRBJ1-1; a weak D match, TRBD1 (5 bases). The CDR3 has 14 residues. The germline V gene has CDR1 MDHEN and CDR2 SYDVKM. The ends were cut back, 2 bases at V and 1 base at J, with 8 bases in the middle. The chain's CDR3 is CASSLGRENTEAFF. The CDR3 nucleotides read TGTGCCAGCAGTTTAGGCAGGGAGAACACTGAAGCTTTCTTT.

The gene calls are TRBV27 and TRBJ2-1; possible D gene TRBD2, 6 bases. CDR3 length equals 15 residues. Germline CDR1 is MNHEY and CDR2 is SMNVEV (reference sequence). V lost 6 bases, J lost 2 bases, and 14 bases lay in between. Written as DNA, the CDR3 is TGTGCCAGCAGAATCACGGGAGTGCCCTACAATGAGCAGTTCTTC. Translating it yields CASRITGVPYNEQFF.

The V and J genes are TRBV12-3 or TRBV12-4 and TRBJ2-7, with D hard to call. The V and J ends lost 6 bases and 6 bases respectively, with 12 bases between them. The CDR3 covers 12 residues. The CDR3 DNA sequence: TGTGCCAGCAGCAGGAAATGGGTCGAGCAGTACTTC. Protein product: CASSRKWVEQYF.

This clonotype appeared a few times. This chain links TRBV7-9 with TRBJ2-5, with TRBD2 matching over 8 bases. The V segment lost 6 bases and the J segment 2 bases; nucleotides outside the gene matches: 8. This CDR3 contains 15 residues. The germline V gene encodes CDR1 SEHNR and CDR2 FQNEAQ (reference sequence). The CDR3 DNA follows: TGTGCCAGCAGGGATAGCGGGGTTAATCAAGAGACCCAGTACTTC. This gives the protein CASRDSGVNQETQYF.

In this sample, this clonotype turned up many times. The CDR3 protein is CASSLEPNYGYTF. CDR3 sequence (DNA): TGCGCCAGCAGCTTAGAACCTAACTATGGCTACACCTTC. The V call is TRBV5-1, the J call TRBJ1-2; D ambiguous. This CDR3 region has 13 residues. The V gene's germline CDR1 is SGHRS and CDR2 YFSETQ. The V end lost 2 bases, the J end lost 0 bases, and 5 bases lay between the germline ends.

The chain carries TRBV25-1 and TRBJ2-2; D tentatively fits TRBD1 or TRBD2 (6 bases each). The CDR3 has 15 residues. V was pared by 2 bases and J by 5 bases, with 12 bases between. Germline V CDR1 and CDR2: MGHDK, SYGVNS. The CDR3 DNA reads as TGTGCCAGCAGTGAACGGGGGCGTGAAACCGGGGAGCTGTTTTTT. Translated, it gives CASSERGRETGELFF.

This clonotype was recorded a few times. The chain carries TRBV29-1 and TRBJ2-1; 9 positions match TRBD2. Per the germline V gene, CDR1 is SQVTM and CDR2 is ANQGSEA. Trimming at V came to 3 bases and at J to 9 bases, leaving 9 bases not matched to a gene. The CDR3 covers 14 residues. CDR3 sequence: CSVDKLAGVREQFF. The CDR3 bases are TGCAGCGTTGATAAGTTAGCGGGAGTTCGTGAGCAGTTCTTC.

This clonotype was found a few times. This rearrangement joins TRBV28 to TRBJ2-1, with 7 bases identical to TRBD2. The V gene's germline CDR1 is MDHEN and CDR2 SYDVKM. The CDR3 spans 12 residues. Trimming removed 6 bases from V and 16 bases from J; junction bases left unmatched: 12. CDR3 residues: CASRNRREGSFF. The CDR3 DNA follows: TGTGCCAGCAGAAATCGCAGGGAGGGAAGCTTCTTC.